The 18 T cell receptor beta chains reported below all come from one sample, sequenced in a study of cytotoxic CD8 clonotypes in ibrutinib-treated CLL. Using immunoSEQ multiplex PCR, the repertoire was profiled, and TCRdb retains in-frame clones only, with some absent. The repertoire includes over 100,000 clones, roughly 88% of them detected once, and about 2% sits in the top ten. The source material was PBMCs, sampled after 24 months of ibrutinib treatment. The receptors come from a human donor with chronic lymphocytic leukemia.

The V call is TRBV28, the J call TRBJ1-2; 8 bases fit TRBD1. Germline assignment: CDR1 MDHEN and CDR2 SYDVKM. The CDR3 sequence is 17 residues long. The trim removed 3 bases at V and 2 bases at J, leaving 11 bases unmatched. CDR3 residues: CASSFLSFRGRNYGYTF. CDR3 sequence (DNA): TGTGCCAGCAGTTTCCTATCATTCAGGGGGCGGAACTATGGCTACACCTTC.

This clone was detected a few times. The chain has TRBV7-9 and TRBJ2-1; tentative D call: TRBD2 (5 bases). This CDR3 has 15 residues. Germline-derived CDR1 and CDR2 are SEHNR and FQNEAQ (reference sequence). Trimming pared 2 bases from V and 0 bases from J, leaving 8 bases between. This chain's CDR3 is CASSLTTSSYNEQFF. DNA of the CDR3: TGTGCCAGCAGCTTAACCACTAGCTCCTACAATGAGCAGTTCTTC.

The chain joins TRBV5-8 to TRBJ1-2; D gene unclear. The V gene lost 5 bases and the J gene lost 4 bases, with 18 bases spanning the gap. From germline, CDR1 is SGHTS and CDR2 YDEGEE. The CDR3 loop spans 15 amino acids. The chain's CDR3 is CASRVGSHFVYGYTF. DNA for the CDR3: TGTGCCAGCAGGGTAGGATCTCACTTCGTCTATGGCTACACCTTC.

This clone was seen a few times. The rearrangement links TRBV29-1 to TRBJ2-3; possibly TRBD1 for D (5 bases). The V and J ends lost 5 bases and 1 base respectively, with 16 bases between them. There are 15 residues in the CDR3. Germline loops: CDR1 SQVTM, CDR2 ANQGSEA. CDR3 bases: TGCAGCGTTCCCTTGGGGCCCTTCCGCACAGATACGCAGTATTTT. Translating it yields CSVPLGPFRTDTQYF.

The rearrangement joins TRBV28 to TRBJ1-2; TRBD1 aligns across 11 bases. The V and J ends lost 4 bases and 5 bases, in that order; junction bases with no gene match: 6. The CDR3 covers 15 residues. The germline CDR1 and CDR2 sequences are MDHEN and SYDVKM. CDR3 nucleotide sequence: TGTGCCAGCAGTTCCTGGACAGGGGGCAATTATGGCTACACCTTC. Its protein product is CASSSWTGGNYGYTF.

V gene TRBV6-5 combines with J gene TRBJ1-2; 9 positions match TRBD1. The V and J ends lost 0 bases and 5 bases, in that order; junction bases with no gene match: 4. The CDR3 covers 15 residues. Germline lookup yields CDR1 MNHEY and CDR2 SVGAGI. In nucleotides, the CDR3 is TGTGCCAGCAGTTACTCACAGGGGGCAGGGTATGGCTACACCTTC. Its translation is CASSYSQGAGYGYTF.

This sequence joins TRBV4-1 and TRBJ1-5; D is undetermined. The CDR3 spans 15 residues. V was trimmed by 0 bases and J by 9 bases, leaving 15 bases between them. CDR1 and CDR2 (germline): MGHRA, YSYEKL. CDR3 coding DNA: TGCGCCAGCAGCCAAGATAAAGGCCCCGGTGGGCCCCAGCATTTT. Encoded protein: CASSQDKGPGGPQHF.

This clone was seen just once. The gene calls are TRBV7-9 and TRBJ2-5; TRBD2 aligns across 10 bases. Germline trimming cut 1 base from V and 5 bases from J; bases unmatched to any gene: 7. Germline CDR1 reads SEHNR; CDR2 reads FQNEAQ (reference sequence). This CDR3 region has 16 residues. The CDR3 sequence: CASSLGSGRAGETQYF. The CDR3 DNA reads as TGTGCCAGCAGCTTAGGGAGCGGGAGGGCCGGGGAGACCCAGTACTTC. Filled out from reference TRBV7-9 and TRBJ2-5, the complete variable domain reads DTGVSQNPRHKITKRGQNVTFRCDPISEHNRLYWYRQTLGQGPEFLTYFQNEAQLEKSRLLSDRFSAERPKGSFSTLEIQRTEQGDSAMYLCASSLGSGRAGETQYFGPGTRLLVL.

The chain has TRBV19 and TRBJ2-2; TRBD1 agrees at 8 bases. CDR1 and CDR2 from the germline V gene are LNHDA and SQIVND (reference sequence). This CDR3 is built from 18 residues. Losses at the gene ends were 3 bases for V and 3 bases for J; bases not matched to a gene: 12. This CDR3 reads CASSMSGGRGGYTGELFF. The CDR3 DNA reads TGTGCCAGTAGTATGTCAGGGGGCCGCGGTGGTTACACCGGGGAGCTGTTTTTT. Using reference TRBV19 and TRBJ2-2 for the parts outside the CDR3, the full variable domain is DGGITQSPKYLFRKEGQNVTLSCEQNLNHDAMYWYRQDPGQGLRLIYYSQIVNDFQKGDIAEGYSVSREKKESFPLTVTSAQKNPTAFYLCASSMSGGRGGYTGELFFGEGSRLTVL.

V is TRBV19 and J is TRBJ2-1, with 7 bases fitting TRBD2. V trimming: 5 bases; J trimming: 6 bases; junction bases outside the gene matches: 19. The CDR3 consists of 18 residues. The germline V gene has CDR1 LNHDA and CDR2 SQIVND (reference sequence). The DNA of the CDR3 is TGTGCCAGTAGTCCTTCCCTAGACGGGGGGAGGGCCGTCAATGAGCAGTTCTTC. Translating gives CASSPSLDGGRAVNEQFF.

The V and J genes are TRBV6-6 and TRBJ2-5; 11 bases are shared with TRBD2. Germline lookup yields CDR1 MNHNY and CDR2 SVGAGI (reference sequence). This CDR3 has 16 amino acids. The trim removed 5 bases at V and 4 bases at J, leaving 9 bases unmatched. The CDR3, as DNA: TGTGCCAGCAGTCCTAGATTAGCGGGAGGGCGAGAGACCCAGTACTTC. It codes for CASSPRLAGGRETQYF.

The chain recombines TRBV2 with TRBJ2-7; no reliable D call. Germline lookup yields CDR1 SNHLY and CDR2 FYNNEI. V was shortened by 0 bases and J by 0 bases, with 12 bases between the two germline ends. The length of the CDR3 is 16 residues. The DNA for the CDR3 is TGTGCCAGCAGTGAAGCGCGGTCCGCCAGCTCCTACGAGCAGTACTTC. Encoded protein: CASSEARSASSYEQYF.

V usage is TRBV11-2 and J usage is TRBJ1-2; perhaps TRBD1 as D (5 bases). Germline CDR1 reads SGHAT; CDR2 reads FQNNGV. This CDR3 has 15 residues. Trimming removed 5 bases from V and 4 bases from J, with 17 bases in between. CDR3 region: CASSRRVGTGYGYTF. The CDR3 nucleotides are TGTGCCAGCAGCAGACGAGTAGGGACCGGCTATGGCTACACCTTC.

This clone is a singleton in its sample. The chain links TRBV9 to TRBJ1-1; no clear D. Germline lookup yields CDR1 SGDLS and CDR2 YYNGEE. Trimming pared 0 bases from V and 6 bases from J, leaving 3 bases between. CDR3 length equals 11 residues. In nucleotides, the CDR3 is TGTGCCAGCAGCGTAGGTCCTGAAGCTTTCTTT. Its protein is CASSVGPEAFF. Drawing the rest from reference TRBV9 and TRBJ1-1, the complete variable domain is DSGVTQTPKHLITATGQRVTLRCSPRSGDLSVYWYQQSLDQGLQFLIQYYNGEERAKGNILERFSAQQFPDLHSELNLSSLELGDSALYFCASSVGPEAFFGQGTRLTVV.

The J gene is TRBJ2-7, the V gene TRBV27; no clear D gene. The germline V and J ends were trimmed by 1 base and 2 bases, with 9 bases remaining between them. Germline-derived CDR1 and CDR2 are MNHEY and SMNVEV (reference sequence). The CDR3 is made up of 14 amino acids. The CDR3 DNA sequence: TGTGCCAGCAGTTTATGGCAGGAACCCTACGAGCAGTACTTC. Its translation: CASSLWQEPYEQYF.

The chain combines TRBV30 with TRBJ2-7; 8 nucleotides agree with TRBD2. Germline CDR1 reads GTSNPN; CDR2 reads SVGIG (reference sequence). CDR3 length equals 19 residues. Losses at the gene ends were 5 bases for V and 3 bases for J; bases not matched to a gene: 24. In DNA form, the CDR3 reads TGTGCCTGGGGAACCCCGGGACTAGAGAATTTTCTCTTAAACTACGAGCAGTACTTC. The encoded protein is CAWGTPGLENFLLNYEQYF. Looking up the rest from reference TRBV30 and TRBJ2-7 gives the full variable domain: SQTIHQWPATLVQPVGSPLSLECTVEGTSNPNLYWYRQAAGRGLQLLFYSVGIGQISSEVPQNLSASRPQDRQFILSSKKLLLSDSGFYLCAWGTPGLENFLLNYEQYFGPGTRLTVT.

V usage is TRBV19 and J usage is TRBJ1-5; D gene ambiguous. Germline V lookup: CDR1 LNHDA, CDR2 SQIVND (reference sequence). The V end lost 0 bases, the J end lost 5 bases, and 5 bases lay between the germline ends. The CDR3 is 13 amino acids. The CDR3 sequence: CASSIDGYQPQHF. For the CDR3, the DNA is TGTGCCAGTAGTATAGACGGGTATCAGCCCCAGCATTTT. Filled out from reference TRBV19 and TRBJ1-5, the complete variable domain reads DGGITQSPKYLFRKEGQNVTLSCEQNLNHDAMYWYRQDPGQGLRLIYYSQIVNDFQKGDIAEGYSVSREKKESFPLTVTSAQKNPTAFYLCASSIDGYQPQHFGDGTRLSIL.

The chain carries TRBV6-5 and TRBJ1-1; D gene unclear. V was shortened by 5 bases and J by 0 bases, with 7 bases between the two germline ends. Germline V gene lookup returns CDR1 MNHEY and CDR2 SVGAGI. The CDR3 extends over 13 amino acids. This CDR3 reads CASSRTVNTEAFF. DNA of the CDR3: TGTGCCAGCAGTCGGACGGTGAACACTGAAGCTTTCTTT.